The present TCR beta chain was sequenced within a study of blood T cell repertoires in COVID-19. A single count supports this clone. Trimming removed 2 bases from V and 9 bases from J, with 7 bases in between. CDR1 and CDR2 from the germline V gene are LGHNA and YNFKEQ. The CDR3 runs 12 residues. The table came from immunoSEQ multiplex PCR; TCRdb's copy has only in-frame clones and leaves some out. The sample records 200,000 to 300,000 clones, 85% to 90% being singletons. The source is a man aged 45-65 years who had been exposed to COVID-19. The sample consisted of PBMCs or T cells enriched from blood (not recorded which). This chain links TRBV4-2 with TRBJ1-4; unclear D gene. For the CDR3, the DNA is TGTGCCAGCAGCCAAATGAGGAAAAAACTGTTTTTT. It yields the protein CASSQMRKKLFF.